What follows describes a single T cell receptor beta chain. Germline CDR1 and CDR2: KGHSH and LQKENI. V was shortened by 5 bases and J by 1 base, with 11 bases between the two germline ends. This CDR3 spans 14 amino acids. This sample is drawn from a study of blood T cell repertoires in COVID-19. Turning to the study itself: Material from acute and convalescent COVID-19 was sourced from the United States, Italy and Spain. Sample material is recorded as cDNA or gDNA derived from T cells, B-cell-depleted T cells, or PBMCs.

Per the study methods: Nucleated cell counts were estimated from reference gene primer amplification. Libraries were prepared by immunoSEQ multiplex PCR; TCRdb keeps only in-frame clonotypes and omits some of them. Clone size and the V and J calls come from that table; the DNA yielded D and trimming. In the table there are some 56,000 clones, 65% to 90% of which are singletons. The receptor was isolated from a woman older than 75 with active or convalescent COVID-19. The chain is built from TRBV18 and TRBJ1-2; D remains unclear. The sequencing input was peripheral blood. Here the CDR3 DNA reads TGTGCCAGCTCAAGCTTACAGAGTAACTATGGCTACACCTTC. It translates to CASSSLQSNYGYTF.